These 32 T cell receptor beta chains came from one sample sequenced in a study of T cells in Graves' hyperthyroidism and ophthalmopathy (dated by TCRdb to between 2017 and 2020). Libraries were made using multiplex PCR. Sequencing instrument: Illumina HiSeq 2000. Amplification of TCR beta CDR3 regions was carried out from RNA transcripts. For the first round of RT-PCR on the TCR CDR3, the HTBI primer set was used together with the Qiagen OneStep RT-PCR kit. TCRdb reprocessed the public reads (quality trimming at Q25 with fastp, clone calling with MiXCR) and kept in-frame beta chains. Entries that share a CDR3 protein sequence are merged under the most common genes and DNA. Within this sample are roughly 840,000 distinct CDR3 sequences, with over 35% of them counted one time only. The ten largest account for approximately 8.7% of the sample. Sequencing input: blood. The receptors were sampled from a man aged 18-30 years with Graves' hyperthyroidism.

This clonotype was counted at least ten times. J is TRBJ1-1 and V is TRBV20-1, with D perhaps matching TRBD1 (5 bases). This CDR3 is built from 13 residues. Trimming took off 7 bases at V and 0 bases at J, with 12 bases between the two ends. CDR1 DFQATT and CDR2 SNEGSKA come from the germline V gene (reference sequence). CDR3 in amino acids: CSGGPDMNTEAFF. The CDR3 DNA is TGCAGTGGAGGGCCGGACATGAACACTGAAGCTTTCTTT.

The rearrangement uses TRBV25-1 and TRBJ1-5; TRBD1 is a possible D gene (6 bases). Looked up from germline, CDR1 is MGHDK and CDR2 is SYGVNS. The CDR3 spans 11 residues. Deletions cut 10 bases from V and 6 bases from J, with 10 bases between. The CDR3 here is CATGVGQPQHF. CDR3 coding DNA: TGTGCCACAGGGGTTGGTCAGCCCCAGCATTTT.

This clonotype turned up a few times. This chain uses TRBV12-3 or TRBV12-4 with TRBJ2-5; D possibly matches TRBD1 or TRBD2 (5 bases each). The ends were cut back, 4 bases at V and 6 bases at J, with 21 bases in the middle. This CDR3 is built from 16 residues. The CDR3 nucleotides read TGTGCCAGCAGTTCCACCGGGACCCCCTCTAGGAAGACCCAGTACTTC. Amino acids: CASSSTGTPSRKTQYF.

In its sample, this clonotype was seen many times. The chain is built from TRBV14 and TRBJ1-6, with D possibly matching TRBD1 (6 bases). The CDR3 sequence is 16 residues long. V was trimmed by 0 bases and J by 9 bases, leaving 15 bases between them. The V gene's germline CDR1 is SGHDN and CDR2 FVKESK. CDR3 nucleotide sequence: TGTGCCAGCAGCCAAGACCCACAGGGAAAACGTTCACCCCTCCACTTT. Its protein is CASSQDPQGKRSPLHF.

This clonotype was counted at least ten times. The chain has TRBV19 and TRBJ1-6, with D possibly being TRBD1 (5 bases). The CDR3 runs to 12 residues. Deletions cut 3 bases from V and 14 bases from J, with 11 bases between. CDR1 and CDR2 from the germline V gene are LNHDA and SQIVND (reference sequence). The CDR3 bases are TGTGCCAGTAGTATCGGGGCTTACACCCTCCACTTT. As protein: CASSIGAYTLHF.

The chain couples TRBV6-5 to TRBJ1-2; 7 bases are a match to TRBD1. V dropped 8 bases and J dropped 7; count of bases not matched to a gene: 10. The CDR3 extends over 13 amino acids. The V gene's germline CDR1 is MNHEY and CDR2 SVGAGI. The CDR3 DNA is TGTGCCAGCGCCAAGGGGACAGCGAGTGGCTACACCTTC. It specifies CASAKGTASGYTF.

This sequence joins TRBV20-1 and TRBJ1-2, with D hard to call. Germline-derived CDR1 and CDR2 are DFQATT and SNEGSKA (reference sequence). There are 11 residues in the CDR3. The ends were cut back, 5 bases at V and 12 bases at J, with 16 bases in the middle. The CDR3 DNA is TGCAGTGCTGGATCAGGAATGAAGGACACCTTC. Its translation is CSAGSGMKDTF.

The J gene is TRBJ1-5, the V gene TRBV20-1; D unclear. Germline V gives CDR1 DFQATT, CDR2 SNEGSKA (reference sequence). The CDR3 sequence is 13 residues long. The CDR3 sequence: CSVGGGSSQPQHF. The CDR3 DNA reads as TGCAGCGTTGGAGGTGGGTCCAGTCAGCCCCAGCATTTT.

This clonotype was recorded at least ten times. The gene calls are TRBV10-3 and TRBJ2-7; tentative D call: TRBD1 (5 bases). V lost 4 bases, J lost 3 bases, and 10 bases lay in between. This CDR3 has 13 amino acids. CDR1 ENHRY and CDR2 SYGVKD come from the germline V gene. CDR3 region: CAISAARDYEQYF. The CDR3 bases are TGTGCCATCAGTGCGGCCAGGGACTACGAGCAGTACTTC.

V usage is TRBV7-2 and J usage is TRBJ1-1; no definite D call. This CDR3 comprises 14 residues. The germline CDR1 and CDR2 sequences are SGHTA and FQGNSA. V was shortened by 5 bases and J by 4 bases, with 14 bases between the two germline ends. CDR3 loop: CASSVNAGSTEAFF. DNA for the CDR3: TGTGCCAGCAGCGTAAATGCCGGTAGCACTGAAGCTTTCTTT.

This clonotype occurred many times. CDR3 loop: CAISGTSGQETQYF. As DNA, the CDR3 is TGTGCCATCAGCGGGACTAGCGGGCAAGAGACCCAGTACTTC. J is TRBJ2-5 and V is TRBV10-3, with 12 nucleotides matching TRBD2. Germline V CDR1 and CDR2: ENHRY, SYGVKD. This CDR3 is 14 amino acids long. The ends lost 6 bases at V and 2 bases at J; junction bases unmatched: 1.

Many counts were recorded for this clonotype. The V and J genes are TRBV19 and TRBJ1-5; TRBD1 might be the D (6 bases). The germline V and J ends were trimmed by 3 bases and 1 base, with 10 bases remaining between them. From germline, CDR1 is LNHDA and CDR2 SQIVND (reference sequence). The CDR3 contains 15 residues. The CDR3 protein is CASSIRDTSNQPQHF. The CDR3 DNA follows: TGTGCCAGTAGTATTAGGGACACCAGCAATCAGCCCCAGCATTTT.

On this clonotype itself: A read error may be the cause here, since a much bigger clone is one base away. The CDR3 is CASSPGQFPGANVLTF. The CDR3 nucleotides read TGTGCCAGCAGCCCGGGACAGTTCCCTGGGGCCAACGTCCTGACTTTC. This rearrangement joins TRBV7-9 to TRBJ2-6; 7 bases are shared with TRBD1. There are 16 residues in the CDR3. Germline V gene sequence: CDR1 SEHNR, CDR2 FQNEAQ (reference sequence). Losses at the gene ends were 5 bases for V and 2 bases for J; bases not matched to a gene: 6.

This clonotype was detected ten times or more. The J gene is TRBJ1-1, the V gene TRBV29-1; D unresolved. Trimming removed 4 bases at V and 8 bases at J, with 14 bases between. In germline, CDR1 is SQVTM, CDR2 ANQGSEA. This CDR3 has 12 residues. This chain's CDR3 is CSVGAGEEEAFF. In DNA form, the CDR3 reads TGCAGCGTTGGGGCAGGAGAAGAAGAAGCTTTCTTT.

The V and J genes are TRBV28 and TRBJ2-7; D not certain. The CDR3 totals 13 residues. The germline V and J ends were trimmed by 5 bases and 1 base, with 9 bases remaining between them. Germline V gives CDR1 MDHEN, CDR2 SYDVKM. DNA of the CDR3: TGTGCCAGCAGTACCCCCTTATCCTACGAGCAGTACTTC. It codes for CASSTPLSYEQYF. The full variable domain, in which reference TRBV28 and TRBJ2-7 provide the parts outside the CDR3, is DVKVTQSSRYLVKRTGEKVFLECVQDMDHENMFWYRQDPGLGLRLIYFSYDVKMKEKGDIPEGYSVSREKKERFSLILESASTNQTSMYLCASSTPLSYEQYFGPGTRLTVT.

V usage is TRBV20-1 and J usage is TRBJ1-1; D not certain. V dropped 3 bases and J dropped 0 bases, with 11 bases sitting between them. Germline V gene lookup returns CDR1 DFQATT and CDR2 SNEGSKA (reference sequence). The CDR3 loop spans 14 amino acids. In nucleotides, the CDR3 is TGCAGTGCTAGCGAGCCTCGAGTGAACACTGAAGCTTTCTTT. The encoded protein is CSASEPRVNTEAFF.

A few counts support this clonotype. The rearrangement links TRBV29-1 to TRBJ2-7; TRBD2 is a possible D gene (5 bases). Looked up from germline, CDR1 is SQVTM and CDR2 is ANQGSEA. The CDR3 length is 14 residues. Trimming pared 8 bases from V and 2 bases from J, leaving 19 bases between. CDR3 in amino acids: CSLESGGSPYEQYF. CDR3 coding DNA: TGCAGCTTAGAGAGTGGAGGCAGCCCCTACGAGCAGTACTTC.

This clonotype was found many times. The chain combines TRBV5-1 with TRBJ1-1; the D gene is possibly TRBD1 (5 bases). The V and J ends lost 4 bases and 1 base respectively, with 14 bases between them. CDR3 length: 15 residues. Per germline, CDR1 SGHRS and CDR2 YFSETQ. The CDR3: CASSHGGTENTEAFF. The CDR3 DNA reads TGCGCCAGCAGCCATGGTGGGACCGAGAACACTGAAGCTTTCTTT. Full variable domain (rest looked up from reference TRBV5-1 and TRBJ1-1): KAGVTQTPRYLIKTRGQQVTLSCSPISGHRSVSWYQQTPGQGLQFLFEYFSETQRNKGNFPGRFSGRQFSNSRSEMNVSTLELGDSALYLCASSHGGTENTEAFFGQGTRLTVV.

This clonotype was recorded many times. The chain is built from TRBV7-9 and TRBJ1-1, with D uncertain. The CDR3 sequence is 12 residues long. Germline V lookup: CDR1 SEHNR, CDR2 FQNEAQ (reference sequence). V was shortened by 2 bases and J by 8 bases, with 9 bases between the two germline ends. CDR3 DNA sequence: TGTGCCAGCAGCTTATTCTTCGACGAAGCTTTCTTT. This sequence encodes CASSLFFDEAFF.

The chain combines TRBV4-2 with TRBJ1-1; TRBD1 might be the D (6 bases). CDR1 LGHNA and CDR2 YNFKEQ come from the germline V gene. V lost 2 bases and J 4 bases, leaving 14 bases between the germline ends. The CDR3 runs to 15 residues. The CDR3 nucleotides are TGTGCCAGCAGCCAAAGAACAGGGCTTGGCACTGAAGCTTTCTTT. Translated: CASSQRTGLGTEAFF.

V is TRBV20-1 and J is TRBJ2-5, with D hard to call. With 6 bases removed from V and 4 bases from J, the gap between germline ends came to 18 bases. Germline CDR1 is DFQATT and CDR2 is SNEGSKA (reference sequence). There are 14 residues in the CDR3. The CDR3 protein is CSASKSVPSETQYF. The CDR3 nucleotides read TGCAGTGCCAGCAAGTCGGTTCCCTCAGAGACCCAGTACTTC.

The chain uses TRBV20-1 and TRBJ1-5; D is undetermined. From germline, CDR1 is DFQATT and CDR2 SNEGSKA (reference sequence). The CDR3 has 10 residues. V shed 0 bases and J shed 6 bases, with 0 bases lying between them. CDR3 coding DNA: TGCAGTGCTAGAGATCAGCCCCAGCATTTT. It is translated as CSARDQPQHF.

This clonotype has at least ten counts. V usage is TRBV10-3 and J usage is TRBJ1-2; maybe TRBD1 (6 bases). Trimming stripped 6 bases from V and 4 bases from J, with 12 bases between. Germline values: CDR1 ENHRY, CDR2 SYGVKD. This CDR3 is 13 amino acids long. CDR3 DNA: TGTGCCATCAGCGACAGGACCCTCTATGGCTACACCTTC. Residues: CAISDRTLYGYTF.

The genes are TRBV9 and TRBJ2-5; no firm D call. Germline CDR1 is SGDLS and CDR2 is YYNGEE. Deletions cut 4 bases from V and 9 bases from J, with 16 bases between. The CDR3 is 13 amino acids. Here the CDR3 reads CASSPGGGQPQYF. The CDR3 DNA sequence: TGTGCCAGCAGCCCAGGCGGCGGTCAGCCCCAGTACTTC.

A word on this clonotype: A much larger clone sits a single nucleotide away, making a read error possible. Because the CDR3 is missing its conserved closing phenylalanine or tryptophan, this is likely a read error. The V and J genes are TRBV7-2 and TRBJ2-7; D is undetermined. V was cut by 1 base and J by 3 bases, with 13 bases left in between. There are 15 residues in the CDR3. Germline V CDR1 and CDR2: SGHTA, FQGNSA. Here the CDR3 DNA reads TGTGCCAGCAGCTTAGGTCGCGATCTCCACTACGAGCAGTACCTC. Its protein product is CASSLGRDLHYEQYL.

This chain links TRBV9 with TRBJ2-5; 9 bases fit TRBD2. Unmatched junction bases numbered 4, after V lost 0 bases and J lost 1 base. Germline CDR1 SGDLS, CDR2 YYNGEE. The CDR3 sequence is 16 residues long. Here the CDR3 reads CASSVAPAGGQETQYF. CDR3 coding DNA: TGTGCCAGCAGCGTAGCTCCAGCGGGGGGCCAAGAGACCCAGTACTTC. Variable domain in full (rest from reference TRBV9 and TRBJ2-5): DSGVTQTPKHLITATGQRVTLRCSPRSGDLSVYWYQQSLDQGLQFLIQYYNGEERAKGNILERFSAQQFPDLHSELNLSSLELGDSALYFCASSVAPAGGQETQYFGPGTRLLVL.

This clonotype was found many times. The chain combines TRBV20-1 with TRBJ1-2, with 8 bases fitting TRBD1. V shed 0 bases and J 6 bases; nucleotides not matched to a gene: 6. Germline V gives CDR1 DFQATT, CDR2 SNEGSKA (reference sequence). The CDR3 covers 14 residues. The CDR3 nucleotides read TGCAGTGCTAGAGAGGGACAGGTCAGACATGGCTACACCTTC. This sequence encodes CSAREGQVRHGYTF.

This clonotype has only one observation. A read error is likely, as this CDR3 ends without the conserved phenylalanine or tryptophan. The J gene is TRBJ1-1, the V gene TRBV2; the D is unclear. CDR3 size: 9 residues. Germline CDR1 reads SNHLY; CDR2 reads FYNNEI. The ends were cut back, 9 bases at V and 8 bases at J, with 7 bases in the middle. In DNA, the CDR3 is TGTGCCAGAGGGCGCGAAGCTTTCTAT. It specifies CARGREAFY.

This clonotype was seen repeatedly, ten times or more. V and J are TRBV12-3 or TRBV12-4 and TRBJ2-2; possibly TRBD1 for D (5 bases). This CDR3 region has 12 residues. The ends were cut back, 3 bases at V and 8 bases at J, with 7 bases in the middle. For the CDR3, the DNA is TGTGCCAGCAGTTTCCAGGGAGGGGAGCTGTTTTTT. Amino acid sequence: CASSFQGGELFF.

This clonotype was recorded many times. The chain recombines TRBV10-3 with TRBJ2-2; D not certain. The germline V gene has CDR1 ENHRY and CDR2 SYGVKD. Trimming cost V 5 bases and J 6 bases, with 7 bases left between them. This CDR3 has 12 residues. CDR3: CAISTDPGELFF. The DNA of the CDR3 is TGTGCCATCAGTACCGATCCCGGGGAGCTGTTTTTT.

V gene TRBV6-6 combines with J gene TRBJ2-5; D unresolved. Germline loops: CDR1 MNHNY, CDR2 SVGAGI (reference sequence). The CDR3 is made up of 15 amino acids. The V and J ends lost 4 bases and 0 bases respectively, with 12 bases between them. The CDR3 sequence: CASSLGRPYQETQYF. CDR3 sequence (DNA): TGTGCCAGCAGTTTAGGGCGGCCGTACCAAGAGACCCAGTACTTC.

This clonotype was observed a few times. This chain connects TRBV7-2 to TRBJ2-5; D not certain. Germline CDR1 SGHTA, CDR2 FQGNSA. CDR3 length: 13 amino acids. V was shortened by 5 bases and J by 5 bases, with 12 bases between the two germline ends. The CDR3 DNA is TGTGCCAGCAGCCAAGAGGTACGGGAGACCCAGTACTTC. Translated, it gives CASSQEVRETQYF.